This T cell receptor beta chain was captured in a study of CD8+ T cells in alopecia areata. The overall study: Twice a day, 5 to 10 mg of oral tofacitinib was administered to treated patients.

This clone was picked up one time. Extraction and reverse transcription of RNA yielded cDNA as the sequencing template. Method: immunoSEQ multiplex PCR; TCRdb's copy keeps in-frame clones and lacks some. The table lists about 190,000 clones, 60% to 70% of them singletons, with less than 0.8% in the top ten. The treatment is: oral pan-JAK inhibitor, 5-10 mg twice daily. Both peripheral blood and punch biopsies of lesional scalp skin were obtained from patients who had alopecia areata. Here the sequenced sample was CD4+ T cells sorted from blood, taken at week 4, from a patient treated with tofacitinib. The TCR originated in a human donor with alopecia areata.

The CDR3 region is CASSQVSQGFDQPQHF. The CDR3 coding sequence is TGCGCCAGCAGCCAAGTTTCTCAGGGATTCGATCAGCCCCAGCATTTT. The chain combines TRBV4-1 with TRBJ1-5, with D possibly matching TRBD1 (5 bases). CDR3 length: 16 amino acids. Trimming took 1 base from V and 5 from J, leaving 15 bases between them. Germline V gene lookup returns CDR1 MGHRA and CDR2 YSYEKL.